This is a list of T cell receptor beta chains from one sample in a study of blood T cell repertoires in COVID-19. Clones were sequenced by immunoSEQ multiplex PCR, and TCRdb holds only the in-frame ones, with some missing. The data show a few hundred thousand clones, with 80% to 90% seen just once and 2.2% held by the top ten. What was sequenced was PBMCs or T cells enriched from blood (not recorded which). The receptors here all came from a man aged 25-40 years who had recovered from COVID-19. The CDR3 runs from the conserved cysteine through the conserved F or W. The D gene is left open where the match is weak. Size values are once, few and many counts, or a class for expanded clones, and some rows have none.

J gene,V gene,D gene,clone size,CDR3 DNA,CDR3 protein
TRBJ1-4,TRBV5-5,NA,once,TGTGCCAGCAGCTCAACAGGAGTAACTAATGAAAAACTGTTTTTT,CASSSTGVTNEKLFF
TRBJ1-5,TRBV6-1,NA,NA,TGTGCCAGCAGTGAGGAGGTCAGCTATAGCAATCAGCCCCAGCATTTT,CASSEEVSYSNQPQHF
TRBJ2-7,TRBV10-3,TRBD2,NA,TGTGCCATCACGCAGACTAGCGGGGCGGGGCAGTACTTC,CAITQTSGAGQYF
TRBJ2-1,TRBV15,NA,few,TGTGCCACCAGCAGGACCGCCGGGACCGGAGGGGATGAGCAGTTCTTC,CATSRTAGTGGDEQFF
TRBJ2-2,TRBV6-5,TRBD2,few,TGTGCCAGCAGGGCCGGGACTAGCGGGAGCGGGGAGCTGTTTTTT,CASRAGTSGSGELFF
TRBJ1-1,TRBV4-3,TRBD1,NA,TGCGCCAGCAGCCCAGTGGACAGGGGAGACACTGAAGCTTTCTTT,CASSPVDRGDTEAFF
TRBJ1-1,TRBV4-3,NA,NA,TGCGCCAGCAGCCAAGATCCCGACTACCCTGAAGCTTTCTTT,CASSQDPDYPEAFF
TRBJ2-7,TRBV5-1,NA,few,TGCGCCAGCAAAACGGCAGGGGCTCCCTACGAGCAGTACTTC,CASKTAGAPYEQYF
TRBJ2-5,TRBV5-1,TRBD2,NA,TGCGCCAGCAGCCCGCGGGGGGGTGCCCAGACCCAGTACTTC,CASSPRGGAQTQYF
TRBJ1-2,TRBV10-3,NA,NA,TGTGCCATCAGTGAGGGGCCTAACTATGGCTACACCTTC,CAISEGPNYGYTF
TRBJ1-1,TRBV18,NA,NA,TGTGCCAGCTCAGGGTCTATCGCGGGGGTCGGAACTGAAGCTTTCTTT,CASSGSIAGVGTEAFF
TRBJ1-1,TRBV3-1/TRBV3-2,NA,NA,TGTGCCAGCAGCCAAGTGCAGATACTCTTT,CASSQVQILF
TRBJ1-4,TRBV11-2,NA,NA,TGTGCCAGCAGCTCACGGCCGGGGGTAGAAAAACTGTTTTTT,CASSSRPGVEKLFF
TRBJ2-1,TRBV4-2,TRBD2,NA,TGTGCCAGCACCCGCGGGAGGTCAACTTACAATGAGCAGTTCTTC,CASTRGRSTYNEQFF
TRBJ1-3,TRBV15,NA,NA,TGTGCCACCAGCAGAGTTGTGCAGGGTCCTGGAAACACCATATATTTT,CATSRVVQGPGNTIYF
TRBJ1-2,TRBV5-6,TRBD1,NA,TGTGCCAGCAGCTTGAGGCAGGGGGATGGCTACACCTTC,CASSLRQGDGYTF
TRBJ2-7,TRBV5-1,NA,NA,TGCGCCAGCAGCTTGGTTGGGACACCGAGCGCTGAGCAGTACTTC,CASSLVGTPSAEQYF
TRBJ1-1,TRBV12-3/TRBV12-4,NA,NA,TGTGCCAGCAGTCAGGGCCCTGAAGCTTTCTTT,CASSQGPEAFF
TRBJ1-6,TRBV5-4,NA,NA,TGTGCCAGCAGGACAATGGGAGATTCACCCCTCCACTTT,CASRTMGDSPLHF
TRBJ2-5,TRBV11-1,TRBD1,NA,TGTGCCAGCAGCCCACAGGGGGCGGCGACCCAGTACTTC,CASSPQGAATQYF
TRBJ1-2,TRBV19,TRBD1,NA,TGTGCCAGTAGTACGGGGGGGGACAGTGGCTACACCTTC,CASSTGGDSGYTF
TRBJ1-4,TRBV9,NA,few,TGTGCCAGCAGCGTAGGCGCCTCTAATGAAAAACTGTTTTTT,CASSVGASNEKLFF
TRBJ1-1,TRBV2,NA,NA,TGTGCCAGCAAGAGGGACGGGGGTTCGAACACTGAAGCTTTCTTT,CASKRDGGSNTEAFF
TRBJ2-7,TRBV5-5,NA,NA,TGTGCCAGCAGCCAAAGTAGTGGGAGCTCCTACGAGCAGTACTTC,CASSQSSGSSYEQYF
TRBJ1-2,TRBV11-2,NA,few,TGTGCCAGCAGCTTAGATCCAGGGTCTTTCTCTGGCTACACCTTC,CASSLDPGSFSGYTF
TRBJ2-1,TRBV10-1,NA,NA,TGCGCCAGTAGCGGCGGGGCCTACACCAATGAGCAGTTCTTC,CASSGGAYTNEQFF
TRBJ2-7,TRBV7-9,NA,NA,TGTGCCAGCAGCTTACGACAGTACGAGCAGTACTTC,CASSLRQYEQYF
TRBJ1-6,TRBV4-1,TRBD1,NA,TGCGCCAGCAGCCAAGAGAGTTTCGGGACAGGGGATAATTCACCCCTCCACTTT,CASSQESFGTGDNSPLHF
TRBJ2-7,TRBV6-5,TRBD2,once,TGTGCCAGCAGTTACCTAGCGGGGGCGGGGGAGCAGTACTTC,CASSYLAGAGEQYF